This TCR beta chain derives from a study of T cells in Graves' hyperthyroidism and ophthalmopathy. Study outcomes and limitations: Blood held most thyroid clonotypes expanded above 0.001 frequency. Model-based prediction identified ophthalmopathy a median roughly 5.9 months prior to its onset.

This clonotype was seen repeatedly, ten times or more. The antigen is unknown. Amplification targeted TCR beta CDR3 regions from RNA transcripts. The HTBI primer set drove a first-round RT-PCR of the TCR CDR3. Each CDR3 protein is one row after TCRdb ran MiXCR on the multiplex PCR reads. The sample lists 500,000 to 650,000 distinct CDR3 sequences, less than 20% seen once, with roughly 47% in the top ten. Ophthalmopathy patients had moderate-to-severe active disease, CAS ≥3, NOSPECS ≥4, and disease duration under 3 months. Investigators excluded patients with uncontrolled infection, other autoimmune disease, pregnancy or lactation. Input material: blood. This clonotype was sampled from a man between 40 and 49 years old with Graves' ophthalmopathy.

This CDR3 reads CASSAQGANTEAFF. CDR3 bases: TGTGCCAGCTCCGCCCAGGGGGCGAACACTGAAGCTTTCTTT. V is TRBV2 and J is TRBJ1-1, with 8 bases that match TRBD1. V lost 8 bases to trimming and J lost 1 base; unmatched junction nucleotides: 6. The CDR3 loop spans 14 amino acids. CDR1 is SNHLY and CDR2 is FYNNEI in the germline V gene.